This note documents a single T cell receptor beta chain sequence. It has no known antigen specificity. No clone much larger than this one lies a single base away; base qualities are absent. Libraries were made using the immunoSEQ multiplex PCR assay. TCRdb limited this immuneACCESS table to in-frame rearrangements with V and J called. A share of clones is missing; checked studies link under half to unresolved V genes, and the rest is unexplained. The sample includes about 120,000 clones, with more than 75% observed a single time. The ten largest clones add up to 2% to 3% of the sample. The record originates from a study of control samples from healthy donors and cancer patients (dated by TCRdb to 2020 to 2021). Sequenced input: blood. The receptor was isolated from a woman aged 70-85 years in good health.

The DNA is as follows: TGTGCCAGCAGGGTGGGACAGGGGTCCGGAAACACCATATATTTT. Protein translation: CASRVGQGSGNTIYF. The sequence is built from TRBV25-1 and TRBJ1-3, with TRBD1 matching 10 junction bases. The junction shows trimming of 6 bases on V and 4 bases on J, and the gene matches do not reach 6 bases of it. As encoded in the germline V gene, CDR1 is MGHDK while CDR2 is SYGVNS. From cysteine to phenylalanine, the CDR3 is 15 amino acids long. The kept DNA is CDR3 alone, 45 bases in frame from the first base.